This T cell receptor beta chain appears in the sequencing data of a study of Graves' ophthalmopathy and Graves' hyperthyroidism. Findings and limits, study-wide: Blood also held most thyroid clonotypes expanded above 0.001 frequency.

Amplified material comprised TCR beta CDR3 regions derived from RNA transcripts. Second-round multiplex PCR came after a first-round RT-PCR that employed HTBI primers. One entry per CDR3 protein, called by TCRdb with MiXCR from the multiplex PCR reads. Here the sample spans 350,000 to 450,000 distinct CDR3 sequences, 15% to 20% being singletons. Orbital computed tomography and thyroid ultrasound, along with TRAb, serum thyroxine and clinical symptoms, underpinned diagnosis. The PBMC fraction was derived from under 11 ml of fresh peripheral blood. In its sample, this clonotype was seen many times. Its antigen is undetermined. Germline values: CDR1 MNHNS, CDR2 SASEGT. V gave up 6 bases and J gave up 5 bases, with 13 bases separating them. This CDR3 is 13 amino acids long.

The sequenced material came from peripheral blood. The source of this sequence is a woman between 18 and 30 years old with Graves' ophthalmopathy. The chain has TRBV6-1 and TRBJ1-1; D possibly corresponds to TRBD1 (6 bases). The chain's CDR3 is CASRTGGRTEAFF. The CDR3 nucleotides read TGTGCCAGCAGGACAGGAGGGAGGACTGAAGCTTTCTTT.